This TCR beta chain was identified in a study of TIL therapy for anti-PD-1-resistant metastatic lung cancer. Study overall: Median tumor mutation burden was 1.5 mutations per megabase. The study, taken as a whole, reports: Many TIL product clones were absent from baseline tumor, suggesting clonal contraction. Compared with baseline intratumoral T cells, expanded TIL cultures were more clonal and less diverse (around 5.7% vs 31%).

The CDR3 runs to 15 residues. Trimming shortened V by 3 bases and J by 5 bases, and 16 bases separated the two germline ends. Germline V gene sequence: CDR1 KGHSH, CDR2 LQKENI. The time point here: pre-treatment sample, taken before nivolumab and TIL therapy. Pleural nodules or supraclavicular lymph nodes made up most of the excised metastases sampled. This clone was counted only a few times. The antigen is undetermined. The libraries were made with immunoSEQ v3. Sequencing depth was some 2 million read pairs for survey level, roughly 5-6 million for deep. Libraries were prepared by immunoSEQ multiplex PCR; TCRdb keeps only in-frame clonotypes and omits some of them. The repertoire has about 7,000 clones, roughly three fifths of them found once; the top ten carry more than 7%.

The chain carries TRBV18 and TRBJ1-1; tentative D call: TRBD1 (5 bases). The sequences come from tumor tissue, collected at baseline. This TCR came from a person aged 25 to 79 with non-small cell lung cancer. Here the CDR3 DNA reads TGTGCCAGCTCACCGGAGGGGAGGTACGGAACTGAAGCTTTCTTT. Its translation is CASSPEGRYGTEAFF.